One sample yielded the 10 T cell receptor beta chains listed below, sequenced in a study of post-analysis software for immune sequencing data. Included in the TCR beta cDNA libraries were unique molecular identifiers. TCRdb processed the PCR reads anew with MiXCR; each CDR3 protein has one entry. The sample holds 160,000 or so distinct CDR3 sequences, under 40% seen once. The sequences come from blood, collected after autologous hematopoietic stem cell transplantation. The receptors were sampled from a girl aged 10-17 years with multiple sclerosis.

The genes are TRBV6-6 and TRBJ1-5; possible D gene TRBD1, 6 bases. The CDR3 length is 14 residues. The ends were cut back, 2 bases at V and 4 bases at J, with 9 bases in the middle. CDR1 MNHNY and CDR2 SVGAGI come from the germline V gene (reference sequence). The CDR3 loop reads CASSYGQLNQPQHF. As DNA, the CDR3 is TGTGCCAGCAGTTACGGACAGCTGAATCAGCCCCAGCATTTT.

This clonotype was seen a few times. V gene TRBV5-1 combines with J gene TRBJ2-3; D unclear. The CDR3 covers 13 residues. In germline, CDR1 is SGHRS, CDR2 YFSETQ. Trimming took off 7 bases at V and 4 bases at J, with 13 bases between the two ends. For the CDR3, the DNA is TGCGCCAGCGGGCAGGAGATCGCAGATACGCAGTATTTT. This encodes CASGQEIADTQYF.

Concerning this clonotype itself: Germline and junction disagree at one end, which may indicate a read error. The V and J genes are TRBV6-5 and TRBJ1-2; D not certain. CDR1 MNHEY and CDR2 SVGAGI come from the germline V gene. The CDR3 is 12 residues long. CDR3 nucleotide sequence: TGTGCCGGCAAAGACACTAACTATGGCTACACCTTT. Its protein is CAGKDTNYGYTF.

This clonotype appeared a few times. This chain uses TRBV4-2 with TRBJ2-3, with 8 bases aligning to TRBD2. The CDR3 has 18 amino acids. The trim removed 0 bases at V and 3 bases at J, leaving 11 bases unmatched. Looked up from germline, CDR1 is LGHNA and CDR2 is YNFKEQ. CDR3 in amino acids: CASSQDAGGGETTDTQYF. The DNA of the CDR3 is TGTGCCAGCAGCCAAGATGCCGGGGGGGGAGAGACGACAGATACGCAGTATTTT.

This chain uses TRBV7-9 with TRBJ2-1; weak D call: TRBD2 (5 bases). Trimming shortened V by 5 bases and J by 5 bases, and 16 bases separated the two germline ends. The CDR3 is made up of 15 amino acids. The germline V gene has CDR1 SEHNR and CDR2 FQNEAQ (reference sequence). This CDR3 reads CASSHVLLGDNEQFF. CDR3 sequence (DNA): TGTGCCAGCAGCCACGTACTCTTGGGAGACAATGAGCAGTTCTTC. The variable domain in full, completed from reference TRBV7-9 and TRBJ2-1, reads DTGVSQNPRHKITKRGQNVTFRCDPISEHNRLYWYRQTLGQGPEFLTYFQNEAQLEKSRLLSDRFSAERPKGSFSTLEIQRTEQGDSAMYLCASSHVLLGDNEQFFGPGTRLTVL.

CDR3 DNA sequence: TGTGCCACCAGCAGAGATTACCGGGCTAGCTCCTACAATGAGCAGTTCTTC. Protein sequence: CATSRDYRASSYNEQFF. This chain joins TRBV15 and TRBJ2-1, with unresolved D. This CDR3 comprises 17 residues. Per germline, CDR1 LNHNV and CDR2 YYDKDF (reference sequence). The V gene lost 0 bases and the J gene lost 0 bases, with 12 bases spanning the gap.

This clonotype came up a few times. The V and J genes are TRBV7-2 and TRBJ2-7, with 8 bases aligning to TRBD2. Per germline, CDR1 SGHTA and CDR2 FQGNSA. This CDR3 spans 17 amino acids. V shed 1 base, J shed 2 bases, and the junction held 10 bases outside the gene matches. The CDR3 spells CASSLVWSGGIPYEQYF. CDR3 sequence (DNA): TGTGCCAGCAGCTTAGTCTGGTCGGGAGGGATCCCCTACGAGCAGTACTTC.

V gene TRBV5-1 combines with J gene TRBJ1-2; 7 positions agree with TRBD1. The V gene end was trimmed by 3 bases and the J gene end by 8 bases; junction bases not matched to a gene: 10. The germline gives CDR1 SGHRS, CDR2 YFSETQ. The CDR3 has 14 amino acids. CDR3 residues: CASSSWTGIGGYTF. The CDR3 nucleotides are TGCGCCAGCAGCTCCTGGACAGGCATTGGAGGCTACACCTTC.

The table lists this clonotype with a few counts. This chain links TRBV7-8 with TRBJ1-5; D is ambiguous. Germline V gives CDR1 SGHVS, CDR2 FQNEAQ. Trimming shortened V by 5 bases and J by 6 bases, and 8 bases separated the two germline ends. CDR3 length: 12 amino acids. The CDR3 coding sequence is TGTGCCAGCAGCCCAAAATCTCAGCCCCAGCATTTT. Translated: CASSPKSQPQHF. The full variable domain, in which reference TRBV7-8 and TRBJ1-5 provide the parts outside the CDR3, is GAGVSQSPRYKVAKRGQDVALRCDPISGHVSLFWYQQALGQGPEFLTYFQNEAQLDKSGLPSDRFFAERPEGSVSTLKIQRTQQEDSAVYLCASSPKSQPQHFGDGTRLSIL.

As concerns this clonotype: The junction does not match germline at one end; this may be a read error. This sequence joins TRBV14 and TRBJ1-6; D remains unclear. The CDR3 is made up of 14 amino acids. Germline V lookup: CDR1 SGHDN, CDR2 FVKESK. The CDR3 is CASSQGRENSPPHF. The DNA for the CDR3 is TGTGCCAGCAGCCAAGGACGGGAGAATTCACCCCCCCACTTT.